The 8 T cell receptor beta chains in this list originate from one sample, sequenced in a study of beta chain features in type 1 diabetes. The whole isolated RNA underwent reverse transcription, so sequencing captured expressed TCRB transcripts. Sequencing used immunoSEQ multiplex PCR; TCRdb keeps in-frame clones, though not all of them. The sample carries some 63,000 clones, 49% recorded once. Points from the study as a whole: All four CD4+ subsets from Type 1 diabetes patients carried moderately but significantly shorter TCRB CDR3s.

These receptors' targets are unknown. Sequencing was performed on central memory CD4+ T cells from blood. These receptors were taken from a man aged 25 to 40 with type 1 diabetes.

This clone was seen only a few times. This sequence joins TRBV5-1 and TRBJ2-5; 7 bases are shared with TRBD1. Trimming removed 0 bases from V and 0 bases from J; junction bases left unmatched: 5. This CDR3 is 16 amino acids long. Germline CDR1 is SGHRS and CDR2 is YFSETQ. The CDR3 sequence is CASSLGQGPNQETQYF. CDR3 DNA: TGCGCCAGCAGCTTGGGACAGGGACCGAACCAAGAGACCCAGTACTTC.

This chain links TRBV5-6 with TRBJ2-5; unclear D gene. V was pared by 4 bases and J by 0 bases, with 13 bases between. Germline assignment: CDR1 SGHDT and CDR2 YYEEEE. The CDR3 is 15 residues long. The CDR3 region is CASSLDTRYQETQYF. The CDR3 DNA reads TGTGCCAGCAGCCTCGACACCCGGTACCAAGAGACCCAGTACTTC.

The genes are TRBV30 and TRBJ1-5; D unclear. The CDR3 runs to 14 residues. Germline CDR1 is GTSNPN and CDR2 is SVGIG (reference sequence). Trimming took off 0 bases at V and 6 bases at J, with 12 bases between the two ends. The CDR3 loop is CAWSVAGGSQPQHF. The CDR3 bases are TGTGCCTGGAGTGTCGCGGGAGGTAGTCAGCCCCAGCATTTT.

The gene calls are TRBV30 and TRBJ2-3; TRBD2 is a possible D gene (6 bases). This CDR3 has 15 residues. CDR1 is GTSNPN and CDR2 is SVGIG in the germline V gene (reference sequence). The ends were cut back, 4 bases at V and 0 bases at J, with 14 bases in the middle. The CDR3 DNA is TGTGCCTGGAAATACTTAGCGGCTAGCACAGATACGCAGTATTTT. Its translation: CAWKYLAASTDTQYF.

This clone was seen a single time. The chain recombines TRBV18 with TRBJ2-1; TRBD1 matches 10 bases. This CDR3 contains 15 residues. J gave up 7 bases and V 2 bases, and 5 bases lay outside the gene matches. Germline-derived CDR1 and CDR2 are KGHSH and LQKENI. CDR3 loop: CASSPGGQGGNEQFF. CDR3 DNA sequence: TGTGCCAGCTCACCAGGAGGACAGGGGGGGAATGAGCAGTTCTTC.

Only a few counts were recorded for this clone. V gene TRBV11-2 combines with J gene TRBJ2-4, with D maybe TRBD1 (6 bases). Germline CDR1 SGHAT, CDR2 FQNNGV. This CDR3 contains 14 residues. V lost 5 bases, J lost 10 bases, and 18 bases lay in between. CDR3 nucleotides: TGTGCCAGCAGCCCCGCAATGGCCCAGGGGATTCAGTACTTC. This codes for CASSPAMAQGIQYF.

This clone came up a few times. This chain connects TRBV30 to TRBJ2-5, with 9 bases lining up with TRBD1. The CDR3 is made up of 13 amino acids. The V segment lost 5 bases and the J segment 4 bases; nucleotides outside the gene matches: 5. From germline, CDR1 is GTSNPN and CDR2 SVGIG (reference sequence). The CDR3 bases are TGTGCCTGGGGACAGGGGAGCGGAGAGACCCAGTACTTC. It specifies CAWGQGSGETQYF.

CDR3 in DNA: TGTGCCAGCAGTGGCCCCAAAAGGACTAGCGGGGGGCAATACAATGAGCAGTTCTTC. It yields the protein CASSGPKRTSGGQYNEQFF. V usage is TRBV2 and J usage is TRBJ2-1, with 14 bases that match TRBD2. Germline trimming cut 4 bases from V and 4 bases from J; bases unmatched to any gene: 12. The CDR3 has 19 residues. Germline V lookup: CDR1 SNHLY, CDR2 FYNNEI.